The 28 T cell receptor beta chains below all came from one sample that was sequenced in a study of T cells after yellow fever vaccination. Each CDR3 protein is one row after TCRdb ran MiXCR on the 5' RACE reads. The table has some 250,000 distinct CDR3 sequences, roughly 4% seen once. This material consisted of PBMCs, taken 15 days after the yellow fever booster vaccination. The receptors come from a man in his late teens or twenties who received the YFV17D yellow fever vaccine.

This clonotype was seen repeatedly, ten times or more. The rearrangement uses TRBV10-3 and TRBJ1-2; TRBD1 aligns across 9 bases. This CDR3 comprises 12 residues. J lost 7 bases, V lost 7 bases, and 4 bases had no gene match. Germline assignment: CDR1 ENHRY and CDR2 SYGVKD. The CDR3 reads CAITEGQGGYTF. The CDR3 nucleotides read TGTGCCATCACCGAGGGACAGGGTGGCTACACCTTC.

This clonotype was seen at least ten times. The chain combines TRBV4-1 with TRBJ2-2; TRBD2 agrees at 7 bases. Trimming cost V 4 bases and J 2 bases; bases outside gene matches: 10. The CDR3 has 17 residues. In germline, CDR1 is MGHRA, CDR2 YSYEKL. CDR3 coding DNA: TGCGCCAGCAGCCTTTATTTCCGGGACTACAACACCGGGGAGCTGTTTTTT. Encoded protein: CASSLYFRDYNTGELFF.

This clonotype was counted ten times or more. The chain combines TRBV29-1 with TRBJ2-1; possible D gene TRBD2, 6 bases. CDR3 size: 10 residues. Trimming took 4 bases from V and 8 from J, leaving 6 bases between them. CDR1 and CDR2 from the germline V gene are SQVTM and ANQGSEA. The CDR3 nucleotides read TGCAGCGTTGGGAGGGATGAGCAGTTCTTC. Protein sequence: CSVGRDEQFF.

This clonotype was seen repeatedly, ten times or more. This chain links TRBV4-3 with TRBJ2-2; TRBD1 is a possible D gene (6 bases). The CDR3 extends over 14 amino acids. The germline CDR1 and CDR2 sequences are LGHNA and YSLEER. The V gene lost 0 bases and the J gene lost 10 bases, with 12 bases spanning the gap. The CDR3: CASSQDRGLVELFF. In DNA, the CDR3 is TGCGCCAGCAGCCAAGATAGGGGGTTGGTGGAGCTGTTTTTT.

This clonotype has at least ten counts. The genes are TRBV7-6 and TRBJ2-7; 7 nucleotides line up with TRBD2. The germline V gene has CDR1 SGHVS and CDR2 FNYEAQ. The CDR3 spans 17 residues. Trimming took 5 bases from V and 0 from J; bases not matched to a gene: 13. The CDR3 region is CASSLIGGGANSYEQYF. The CDR3 DNA sequence: TGTGCCAGCAGCCTCATTGGGGGAGGGGCCAACTCCTACGAGCAGTACTTC.

This clonotype was detected ten times or more. The CDR3 nucleotides are TGTGCCACCACCGGATGGGACACTGGAAACACCATATATTTT. Amino acid sequence: CATTGWDTGNTIYF. The chain couples TRBV7-2 to TRBJ1-3; tentatively, D is TRBD1 (6 bases). CDR3 length: 14 residues. The germline gives CDR1 SGHTA, CDR2 FQGNSA. The V end was cut by 10 bases, the J end by 2 bases, with 15 bases between.

This clonotype was found many times. The V and J genes are TRBV5-1 and TRBJ1-2; D may be TRBD1 (5 bases). V lost 4 bases and J 4 bases, leaving 11 bases between the germline ends. This CDR3 region has 13 residues. Germline assignment: CDR1 SGHRS and CDR2 YFSETQ. CDR3 sequence: CASSDDSLYGYTF. CDR3 sequence (DNA): TGCGCCAGCAGCGACGACAGTCTCTATGGCTACACCTTC.

This clonotype appeared many times. The genes are TRBV3-1 and TRBJ2-3; D is ambiguous. The V and J ends lost 4 bases and 2 bases respectively, with 7 bases between them. There are 13 residues in the CDR3. CDR1 is LGHDT, CDR2 YNNKEL, per germline (reference sequence). The CDR3 DNA is TGTGCCAGCAGCCTGTCCAACACAGATACGCAGTATTTT. It specifies CASSLSNTDTQYF.

This clonotype was observed at least ten times. The J gene is TRBJ2-2, the V gene TRBV30, with 8 positions matching TRBD1. V lost 0 bases to trimming and J lost 2 bases; unmatched junction nucleotides: 5. CDR3 length: 16 residues. Germline CDR1 GTSNPN, CDR2 SVGIG (reference sequence). Written as DNA, the CDR3 is TGTGCCTGGAGTGTAATTGGACAGGGCAACACCGGGGAGCTGTTTTTT. Encoded protein: CAWSVIGQGNTGELFF.

The chain combines TRBV20-1 with TRBJ1-5; D unresolved. The ends were cut back, 1 base at V and 4 bases at J, with 8 bases in the middle. CDR3 length equals 13 residues. The germline V gene has CDR1 DFQATT and CDR2 SNEGSKA (reference sequence). In DNA form, the CDR3 reads TGCAGTGCTAGAGTGGGAGGGAATCAGCCCCAGCATTTT. This codes for CSARVGGNQPQHF.

The J gene is TRBJ1-6, the V gene TRBV4-1, with 8 bases that match TRBD1. There are 16 residues in the CDR3. Germline CDR1 MGHRA, CDR2 YSYEKL. V trimming: 2 bases; J trimming: 13 bases; junction bases outside the gene matches: 13. CDR3 nucleotides: TGCGCCAGCAGCCAAATCCAGGGGACAGGAGGCTGGCCCCTCCACTTT. Translation gives CASSQIQGTGGWPLHF.

This clonotype was seen many times. The chain has TRBV5-1 and TRBJ1-1; no clear D. Germline CDR1 and CDR2: SGHRS and YFSETQ. The length of the CDR3 is 13 residues. V was clipped by 2 bases and J by 5 bases, with 10 bases between them. The CDR3 spells CASSFYRETEAFF. The CDR3 region has the DNA TGCGCCAGCAGCTTTTATAGAGAGACTGAAGCTTTCTTT.

The chain couples TRBV7-3 to TRBJ1-1; unclear D gene. Germline V CDR1 and CDR2: SGHTA, FQGTGA. The CDR3 has 13 amino acids. V was shortened by 8 bases and J by 0 bases, with 10 bases between the two germline ends. CDR3 region: CASCASLNTEAFF. The CDR3 nucleotides read TGTGCCAGCTGCGCCTCCTTGAACACTGAAGCTTTCTTT.

There are many counts of this clonotype. The rearrangement joins TRBV20-1 to TRBJ1-1, with unresolved D. Per germline, CDR1 DFQATT and CDR2 SNEGSKA (reference sequence). This CDR3 has 13 amino acids. With 5 bases removed from V and 6 bases from J, the gap between germline ends came to 16 bases. The CDR3 coding sequence is TGCAGTGCTCCACCTGCGGGGTACGCTGAAGCTTTCTTT. Its translation is CSAPPAGYAEAFF.

This clonotype was counted many times. The J gene is TRBJ2-2, the V gene TRBV6-6; D uncertain. Deletions cut 6 bases from V and 5 bases from J, with 7 bases between. The CDR3 length is 12 residues. Germline V gene data show CDR1 as MNHNY and CDR2 as SVGAGI (reference sequence). The CDR3 is CASSLQTGELFF. The CDR3, as DNA: TGTGCCAGCAGCCTCCAGACCGGGGAGCTGTTTTTT.

This clonotype has ten or more counts. The chain combines TRBV6-5 with TRBJ2-1, with TRBD2 identical over 13 bases. CDR3 length: 16 residues. V gave up 0 bases and J gave up 8 bases; unmatched junction bases: 4. CDR1 MNHEY and CDR2 SVGAGI come from the germline V gene. CDR3 nucleotide sequence: TGTGCCAGCAGTTACTCGAGGACTAGCGGGGGCGATGAGCAGTTCTTC. It yields the protein CASSYSRTSGGDEQFF.

This clonotype was found many times. J is TRBJ2-5 and V is TRBV5-5; 8 positions match TRBD1. CDR3 length: 14 residues. Germline V gene sequence: CDR1 SGHKS, CDR2 YYEKEE (reference sequence). V shed 2 bases, J shed 4 bases, and the junction held 4 bases outside the gene matches. The CDR3 protein is CASSFRGPGETQYF. As DNA, the CDR3 is TGTGCCAGCAGCTTCAGGGGGCCGGGAGAGACCCAGTACTTC.

There are many counts of this clonotype. The chain is built from TRBV7-9 and TRBJ2-5, with a weak D call TRBD2 (5 bases). The V end lost 0 bases, the J end lost 3 bases, and 14 bases lay between the germline ends. The CDR3 is made up of 16 amino acids. Per the germline V gene, CDR1 is SEHNR and CDR2 is FQNEAQ (reference sequence). In DNA form, the CDR3 reads TGTGCCAGCAGCTTAGCTTCCGGGAACTTGAAAGAGACCCAGTACTTC. As protein: CASSLASGNLKETQYF. The variable domain in full, completed from reference TRBV7-9 and TRBJ2-5, reads DTGVSQNPRHKITKRGQNVTFRCDPISEHNRLYWYRQTLGQGPEFLTYFQNEAQLEKSRLLSDRFSAERPKGSFSTLEIQRTEQGDSAMYLCASSLASGNLKETQYFGPGTRLLVL.

This clonotype was recorded at least ten times. The chain employs TRBV7-2 and TRBJ2-2; tentative D call: TRBD1 (5 bases). V was pared by 4 bases and J by 4 bases, with 13 bases between. CDR1 and CDR2 from the germline V gene are SGHTA and FQGNSA. This CDR3 region has 15 residues. CDR3 nucleotide sequence: TGTGCCAGCAGCTCCCGACAGTATCTCACCGGGGAGCTGTTTTTT. Its translation: CASSSRQYLTGELFF.

This clonotype was detected ten times or more. The V call is TRBV19, the J call TRBJ2-1, with TRBD2 matching 11 bases. CDR3 length equals 19 residues. The J segment lost 7 bases and the V segment lost 3 bases, leaving 17 bases of the junction unmatched. Germline lookup yields CDR1 LNHDA and CDR2 SQIVND (reference sequence). The chain's CDR3 is CASSMAQGDLAGGKNEQFF. The DNA of the CDR3 is TGTGCCAGTAGTATGGCACAGGGCGACCTAGCGGGGGGTAAAAATGAGCAGTTCTTC.

The J gene is TRBJ1-5, the V gene TRBV19, with D hard to call. Trimming removed 0 bases at V and 3 bases at J, with 9 bases between. CDR3 length: 15 residues. Germline-derived CDR1 and CDR2 are LNHDA and SQIVND (reference sequence). The CDR3 DNA reads as TGTGCCAGTAGTATAGATCCCGGGTCCAATCAGCCCCAGCATTTT. Protein sequence: CASSIDPGSNQPQHF.

This clonotype has at least ten counts. The chain uses TRBV23-1 and TRBJ2-3, with 10 bases lining up with TRBD2. Being an ORF, TRBV23-1 has a function that is uncertain. CDR3 length equals 16 residues. V shed 0 bases and J 5 bases; nucleotides not matched to a gene: 5. CDR3 region: CASSQSASGGGDTQYF. In DNA form, the CDR3 reads TGCGCCAGCAGTCAATCCGCTAGCGGGGGTGGAGATACGCAGTATTTT.

There are many counts of this clonotype. The chain is built from TRBV5-1 and TRBJ2-1; no firm D call. V lost 2 bases to trimming and J lost 0 bases, with 9 bases between them. The CDR3 runs 15 residues. CDR1 is SGHRS and CDR2 is YFSETQ in the germline V gene. The CDR3 DNA sequence: TGCGCCAGCAGCTTCCAGGACCTCTCCTACAATGAGCAGTTCTTC. As protein: CASSFQDLSYNEQFF. Full variable domain (missing parts from reference TRBV5-1 and TRBJ2-1): KAGVTQTPRYLIKTRGQQVTLSCSPISGHRSVSWYQQTPGQGLQFLFEYFSETQRNKGNFPGRFSGRQFSNSRSEMNVSTLELGDSALYLCASSFQDLSYNEQFFGPGTRLTVL.

This clonotype appeared many times. The V gene is TRBV20-1, the J gene TRBJ2-2, with D hard to call. The CDR3 covers 14 residues. Trimming pared 2 bases from V and 6 bases from J, leaving 13 bases between. Looked up from germline, CDR1 is DFQATT and CDR2 is SNEGSKA (reference sequence). The CDR3: CSARSGRMAGELFF. In DNA form, the CDR3 reads TGCAGTGCTAGATCGGGCCGGATGGCCGGGGAGCTGTTTTTT.

The rearrangement links TRBV2 to TRBJ2-6, with TRBD1 as a possible D gene (6 bases). The V and J ends lost 6 bases and 0 bases respectively, with 9 bases between them. CDR1 is SNHLY, CDR2 FYNNEI, per germline. The CDR3 is 15 residues long. CDR3 DNA sequence: TGTGCCAGCAGCCGGGACAACTCTGGGGCCAACGTCCTGACTTTC. Translated: CASSRDNSGANVLTF.

Ten or more counts support this clonotype. The chain carries TRBV5-1 and TRBJ2-5; tentatively, D is TRBD1 or TRBD2 (5 bases each). Germline V gene data show CDR1 as SGHRS and CDR2 as YFSETQ. The CDR3 is 14 amino acids. The ends were cut back, 4 bases at V and 1 base at J, with 11 bases in the middle. The CDR3, as DNA: TGCGCCAGCAGCAACGGGGACGCCCAAGAGACCCAGTACTTC. It encodes CASSNGDAQETQYF.

This clonotype was recorded at least ten times. The chain couples TRBV4-3 to TRBJ2-3; the match to TRBD1 covers 10 bases. Looked up from germline, CDR1 is LGHNA and CDR2 is YSLEER. J was trimmed by 4 bases and V by 1 base; bases with no gene match: 11. There are 18 residues in the CDR3. This CDR3 is CASSQVGGDRGAADTQYF. In nucleotides, the CDR3 is TGCGCCAGCAGCCAAGTGGGGGGGGACAGGGGAGCGGCAGATACGCAGTATTTT.

A few counts support this clonotype. The chain couples TRBV6-5 to TRBJ1-2; 7 bases match TRBD1. The J segment lost 4 bases and the V segment lost 9 bases, leaving 11 bases of the junction unmatched. The CDR3 is 14 residues long. CDR1 MNHEY and CDR2 SVGAGI come from the germline V gene. The DNA for the CDR3 is TGTGCCAGAAGGGGCGACAGGGCCCCCTATGGCTACACCTTC. Translation: CARRGDRAPYGYTF.